This T cell receptor beta chain was observed in a study of cytomegalovirus exposure and HLA in healthy donors. Study conclusions and caveats: While the bulk of TCR sequences proved rare, some public TCRs turned up in many donors. Among TCR beta chains, those listed as cytomegalovirus-associated numbered about 160.

This clone showed up just a few times. What it recognizes is unknown. Separation from the roughly 670-subject first cohort characterized the approximately 120-subject validation cohort, to which the donors belonged. Sequencing used immunoSEQ multiplex PCR; TCRdb keeps in-frame clones, though not all of them. Here the sample spans 150,000 to 200,000 clones, about four fifths being singletons. CDR3 length equals 15 residues. Trimming took 6 bases from V and 8 from J; bases not matched to a gene: 8. CDR1 LNHDA and CDR2 SQIVND come from the germline V gene (reference sequence). This TCR derives from a man aged 30 to 45 in good health and CMV-seropositive. Sample: PBMCs. This sequence joins TRBV19 and TRBJ1-6; 9 nucleotides match TRBD1. DNA for the CDR3: TGTGCCAGTAGCTCCGGACAGGGGCGTCATTCACCCCTCCACTTT. Translated, it gives CASSSGQGRHSPLHF.